These 19 T cell receptor beta chains came from one sample sequenced in a study of cytomegalovirus exposure and HLA in healthy donors. A multiplex PCR was run with 60 Vbeta primers and 13 Jbeta primers. TCRdb's table, derived via immunoSEQ multiplex PCR, lists solely in-frame clones and lacks some. The sample has around 97,000 clones; under 85% are singletons. Sequenced sample: PBMCs. These receptor sequences come from a man between 50 and 59 years old in good health and CMV-seropositive.

The V gene is TRBV29-1, the J gene TRBJ2-5, with D perhaps TRBD1 (5 bases). Per germline, CDR1 SQVTM and CDR2 ANQGSEA. The CDR3 loop spans 14 amino acids. Between the trimmed V and J ends, which lost 6 bases and 2 bases, there was a span of 16 bases. DNA for the CDR3: TGCAGCGTCGCCCCCGACAGCTTACAAGAGACCCAGTACTTC. Its translation is CSVAPDSLQETQYF.

In its sample, this clone was seen once. The rearrangement joins TRBV5-8 to TRBJ2-7; 7 positions agree with TRBD1. CDR1 and CDR2 from the germline V gene are SGHTS and YDEGEE. With 2 bases clipped from V and 1 base from J, the junction kept 6 bases outside the gene matches. The CDR3 extends over 15 amino acids. The CDR3: CASSLTGAGSYEQYF. CDR3 DNA sequence: TGTGCCAGCAGCTTAACAGGGGCAGGGTCCTACGAGCAGTACTTC.

V is TRBV6-6 and J is TRBJ2-7; TRBD2 matches at 8 bases. The CDR3 length is 14 residues. Unmatched junction bases numbered 3, after V lost 3 bases and J lost 2 bases. The germline V gene has CDR1 MNHNY and CDR2 SVGAGI (reference sequence). The CDR3: CASSYERGTYEQYF. The CDR3 DNA sequence: TGTGCCAGCAGTTATGAGCGGGGGACCTACGAGCAGTACTTC.

The rearrangement uses TRBV18 and TRBJ1-1; TRBD1 matches 8 bases. This CDR3 has 15 residues. CDR1 and CDR2 from the germline V gene are KGHSH and LQKENI. V shed 6 bases and J 3 bases; nucleotides not matched to a gene: 9. CDR3 sequence (DNA): TGTGCCAGCTCTTCAAACAGGGGGGGGGACACTGAAGCTTTCTTT. Encoded protein: CASSSNRGGDTEAFF.

A single count supports this clone. The V gene is TRBV7-4, the J gene TRBJ2-3; D gene uncertain. There are 13 residues in the CDR3. V gave up 1 base and J gave up 5 bases, with 7 bases separating them. CDR1 is SGHVT and CDR2 is SQSDAQ in the germline V gene. This chain's CDR3 is CASSLVAVDTQYF. DNA for the CDR3: TGTGCCAGCAGCTTAGTAGCTGTAGATACGCAGTATTTT.

The chain employs TRBV9 and TRBJ2-3, with 9 bases that match TRBD2. The CDR3 extends over 15 amino acids. Germline V gene sequence: CDR1 SGDLS, CDR2 YYNGEE. Trimming removed 0 bases from V and 6 bases from J; junction bases left unmatched: 5. DNA of the CDR3: TGTGCCAGCAGCGTAGGGGGACTAGCAGCCGATACGCAGTATTTT. Translation: CASSVGGLAADTQYF.

This clone has only one observation. The chain joins TRBV4-3 to TRBJ1-2; TRBD1 agrees at 7 bases. The V and J ends lost 0 bases and 4 bases, in that order; junction bases with no gene match: 5. This CDR3 spans 15 amino acids. Germline loops: CDR1 LGHNA, CDR2 YSLEER. This CDR3 reads CASSQDPGGSYGYTF. The CDR3 DNA reads TGCGCCAGCAGCCAAGATCCAGGGGGGAGCTATGGCTACACCTTC.

This clone was seen just once. The chain carries TRBV5-4 and TRBJ2-7, with 8 bases fitting TRBD1. The CDR3 runs 15 residues. CDR1 and CDR2 (germline): SGHNT, YYREEE (reference sequence). Trimming removed 4 bases from V and 3 bases from J; junction bases left unmatched: 9. The CDR3 here is CASSTAGGKDYEQYF. CDR3 DNA: TGTGCCAGCAGCACCGCAGGGGGCAAAGACTACGAGCAGTACTTC. The variable domain in full, completed from reference TRBV5-4 and TRBJ2-7, reads ETGVTQSPTHLIKTRGQQVTLRCSSQSGHNTVSWYQQALGQGPQFIFQYYREEENGRGNFPPRFSGLQFPNYSSELNVNALELDDSALYLCASSTAGGKDYEQYFGPGTRLTVT.

This clone was counted only a few times. V usage is TRBV18 and J usage is TRBJ1-2, with TRBD1 matching over 8 bases. This CDR3 is built from 13 residues. From germline, CDR1 is KGHSH and CDR2 LQKENI. The junction had 3 bases not matched to a gene; V was cut back by 3 bases and J by 6 bases. The CDR3 is CASSPDRDDGYTF. The CDR3 DNA sequence: TGTGCCAGCTCACCGGACAGGGACGATGGCTACACCTTC.

This clone came up once. Mismatch with germline at one junction end may stem from a read error. In DNA, the CDR3 is TGTTCCAGCAGCGTATTTCCTAGCGGGAGGGACTACGAGCAGTACTTC. Protein: CSSSVFPSGRDYEQYF. V and J are TRBV7-9 and TRBJ2-7; TRBD2 aligns across 12 bases. This CDR3 region has 16 residues. Germline CDR1 and CDR2: SEHNR and FQNEAQ (reference sequence).

This chain joins TRBV28 and TRBJ1-6; tentative D call: TRBD1 (5 bases). CDR3 length: 15 amino acids. Germline V gives CDR1 MDHEN, CDR2 SYDVKM. V was trimmed by 1 base and J by 11 bases, leaving 15 bases between them. Written as DNA, the CDR3 is TGTGCCAGCAGTTTATCGCAGGGTGGGAGGACACCCCTCCACTTT. It is translated as CASSLSQGGRTPLHF.

The J gene is TRBJ2-5, the V gene TRBV14, with 13 bases that match TRBD2. The CDR3 totals 15 residues. CDR1 is SGHDN and CDR2 is FVKESK in the germline V gene. After removal of 3 bases from V and 4 bases from J, the junction contained 2 bases not matched to a gene. Here the CDR3 reads CASSQRLAGGETQYF. As DNA, the CDR3 is TGTGCCAGCAGCCAGAGACTAGCGGGAGGAGAGACCCAGTACTTC.

The DNA for the CDR3 is TGTGCCAGCAAAGACGGGGGGAACACCGGGGAGCTGTTTTTT. This encodes CASKDGGNTGELFF. The rearrangement links TRBV6-5 to TRBJ2-2, with a possible D match to TRBD2 (6 bases). Germline loops: CDR1 MNHEY, CDR2 SVGAGI. This CDR3 region has 14 residues. Between the trimmed V and J ends, which lost 7 bases and 1 base, there was a span of 10 bases.

V and J are TRBV19 and TRBJ1-4; no reliable D call. The CDR3 has 16 amino acids. Germline loops: CDR1 LNHDA, CDR2 SQIVND (reference sequence). V lost 2 bases to trimming and J lost 8 bases, with 18 bases between them. The CDR3, as DNA: TGTGCCAGTAGTATATATGGATGGCAGGCACCGGAAAAACTGTTTTTT. Its translation is CASSIYGWQAPEKLFF. The entire variable domain, with the rest obtained from reference TRBV19 and TRBJ1-4, is as follows: DGGITQSPKYLFRKEGQNVTLSCEQNLNHDAMYWYRQDPGQGLRLIYYSQIVNDFQKGDIAEGYSVSREKKESFPLTVTSAQKNPTAFYLCASSIYGWQAPEKLFFGSGTQLSVL.

This clone was observed a handful of times. This rearrangement joins TRBV18 to TRBJ2-1, with 12 nucleotides matching TRBD2. Germline V lookup: CDR1 KGHSH, CDR2 LQKENI. Trimming at V came to 0 bases and at J to 8 bases, leaving 8 bases not matched to a gene. The CDR3 sequence is 17 residues long. The CDR3 reads CASSPPALAGGLDEQFF. The CDR3 DNA is TGTGCCAGCTCACCACCGGCCCTAGCGGGAGGGCTCGATGAGCAGTTCTTC.

The genes are TRBV11-2 and TRBJ2-5; 9 positions match TRBD1. The junction had 2 bases not matched to a gene; V was cut back by 1 base and J by 5 bases. Germline-derived CDR1 and CDR2 are SGHAT and FQNNGV. The CDR3 is made up of 14 amino acids. The CDR3: CASSLGTGAETQYF. The CDR3 DNA follows: TGTGCCAGCAGCTTAGGGACAGGGGCTGAGACCCAGTACTTC.

The chain carries TRBV5-8 and TRBJ2-3; 7 nucleotides match TRBD1. The length of the CDR3 is 15 residues. Germline-derived CDR1 and CDR2 are SGHTS and YDEGEE. V was pared by 3 bases and J by 3 bases, with 7 bases of the junction left unmatched. The chain's CDR3 is CASSSRQGETDTQYF. The CDR3 region has the DNA TGTGCCAGCAGCTCACGGCAGGGGGAAACAGATACGCAGTATTTT.

This chain connects TRBV7-2 to TRBJ2-7; D unresolved. This CDR3 region has 15 residues. Germline CDR1 is SGHTA and CDR2 is FQGNSA. V lost 1 base and J lost 4, with 14 bases in between. CDR3 protein: CASSLEVGSGYEQYF. The CDR3 DNA sequence: TGTGCCAGCAGCTTAGAAGTGGGCTCTGGGTACGAGCAGTACTTC.

By sample share, this clone is medium-sized. The chain links TRBV4-2 to TRBJ2-7; 10 nucleotides match TRBD2. This CDR3 is built from 17 residues. V trimming: 0 bases; J trimming: 1 base; junction bases outside the gene matches: 6. Germline assignment: CDR1 LGHNA and CDR2 YNFKEQ. The CDR3 loop reads CASSQEGPAGGSYEQYF. The CDR3 DNA is TGTGCCAGCAGCCAAGAAGGGCCAGCGGGAGGGTCCTACGAGCAGTACTTC.